A selection of T cell receptor beta chains follows, all from one sample in a study of blood T cell repertoires in COVID-19. Clones were read by immunoSEQ multiplex PCR, and TCRdb kept only the in-frame ones, dropping some. Of 80,000 or so clones listed, 70% to 90% are singletons. The sequencing input was peripheral blood. These receptors all come from a man aged 55 to 70 with COVID-19, enrolled during active disease. The CDR3 runs from the conserved cysteine through the conserved F or W. D genes are given only for firm matches. Where a row states a size, it is once, few, many or the class of an expanded clone; other rows omit it.

j_call: TRBJ1-1; v_call: TRBV30; d_call: TRBD1; clone_size: NA; cdr3_nt: TGTGCCTGGAGTGCGACAGGGGGCGCATCTTCAGCTTTCTTT; cdr3_aa: CAWSATGGASSAFF
j_call: TRBJ1-2; v_call: TRBV18; d_call: TRBD1; clone_size: NA; cdr3_nt: TGTGCCAGCTCACCCCGGGACGGTTCAGGGGGTGGCTACACCTTC; cdr3_aa: CASSPRDGSGGGYTF
j_call: TRBJ1-2; v_call: TRBV6-2/TRBV6-3; d_call: NA; clone_size: NA; cdr3_nt: TGTGCCAGCAGTCCGAACTCAGGGGCGCTTAATGGCTACACCTTC; cdr3_aa: CASSPNSGALNGYTF
j_call: TRBJ1-1; v_call: TRBV12-3/TRBV12-4; d_call: TRBD1; clone_size: NA; cdr3_nt: TGTGCCAGCAGCAGGGGGCGGAACACTGAAGCTTTCTTT; cdr3_aa: CASSRGRNTEAFF
j_call: TRBJ1-1; v_call: TRBV9; d_call: NA; clone_size: NA; cdr3_nt: TGTGCCAGCAGCGAGCGTGAGGCTAACACTGAAGCTTTCTTT; cdr3_aa: CASSEREANTEAFF
j_call: TRBJ1-2; v_call: TRBV28; d_call: TRBD1; clone_size: NA; cdr3_nt: TGTGCCAGCATAATTCCGGGACAGAACTATGGCTACACCTTC; cdr3_aa: CASIIPGQNYGYTF
j_call: TRBJ2-1; v_call: TRBV30; d_call: NA; clone_size: NA; cdr3_nt: TGTGCCTGGAGTGGATCCCGTATAAGGGAGAACAATGAGCAGTTCTTC; cdr3_aa: CAWSGSRIRENNEQFF
j_call: TRBJ1-2; v_call: TRBV24-1; d_call: NA; clone_size: few; cdr3_nt: TGTGCCACCAGTGATTGGAAGGGGAACTATGGCTACACCTTC; cdr3_aa: CATSDWKGNYGYTF
j_call: TRBJ1-2; v_call: TRBV3-1/TRBV3-2; d_call: NA; clone_size: NA; cdr3_nt: TGTGCCAGCAGCCAACAGGGTGCGTTTACAAATGGCTACACCTTC; cdr3_aa: CASSQQGAFTNGYTF
j_call: TRBJ1-2; v_call: TRBV7-2; d_call: TRBD1; clone_size: NA; cdr3_nt: TGTGCCAGCAGCCGCCGGGACAGGACTGGCTACACCTTC; cdr3_aa: CASSRRDRTGYTF
j_call: TRBJ2-7; v_call: TRBV12-3/TRBV12-4; d_call: NA; clone_size: NA; cdr3_nt: TGTGCCAGCAGCTCCGCACAGACCTACGAGCAGTACTTC; cdr3_aa: CASSSAQTYEQYF
j_call: TRBJ2-7; v_call: TRBV6-2/TRBV6-3; d_call: TRBD2; clone_size: NA; cdr3_nt: TGTGCCAGCAGTTTACAAGGGACTAGCGGGAGATACGAGCAGTACTTC; cdr3_aa: CASSLQGTSGRYEQYF
j_call: TRBJ2-5; v_call: TRBV6-6; d_call: NA; clone_size: NA; cdr3_nt: TGTGCCAGCAGTTACTCGAATGAGGGGAGGGAGACCCAGTACTTC; cdr3_aa: CASSYSNEGRETQYF
j_call: TRBJ1-6; v_call: TRBV5-5; d_call: NA; clone_size: NA; cdr3_nt: TGTGCCAGCAGCTTGGCGACCTTGACAGGTAGTTCACCCCTCCACTTT; cdr3_aa: CASSLATLTGSSPLHF
j_call: TRBJ2-7; v_call: TRBV5-1; d_call: TRBD1; clone_size: NA; cdr3_nt: TGCGCCAGCAGTCTGGGACAGACAACCTACGAGCAGTACTTC; cdr3_aa: CASSLGQTTYEQYF
j_call: TRBJ1-2; v_call: TRBV3-1/TRBV3-2; d_call: TRBD1; clone_size: few; cdr3_nt: TGTGCCAGCTCTCCGGGACAGGGGATTTTGGGCTACACCTTC; cdr3_aa: CASSPGQGILGYTF
j_call: TRBJ2-5; v_call: TRBV15; d_call: TRBD2; clone_size: once; cdr3_nt: TGTGCCACCAGCGGCGGACTAGCGCCTTCAGAGACCCAGTACTTC; cdr3_aa: CATSGGLAPSETQYF
j_call: TRBJ2-1; v_call: TRBV7-9; d_call: TRBD2; clone_size: NA; cdr3_nt: TGTGCCAGCAGCCTCGGTTCGCGGGGTAGCGGGGGGTACAATGAGCAGTTCTTC; cdr3_aa: CASSLGSRGSGGYNEQFF
j_call: TRBJ1-2; v_call: TRBV28; d_call: NA; clone_size: NA; cdr3_nt: TGTGCCAGCAGTTTTGGTCAGGGACTATTGAGGGGCTACACCTTC; cdr3_aa: CASSFGQGLLRGYTF
j_call: TRBJ2-5; v_call: TRBV12-3/TRBV12-4; d_call: NA; clone_size: NA; cdr3_nt: TGTGCCAGCAGTTTCGACTATTTGTTAGCCCAGTACTTC; cdr3_aa: CASSFDYLLAQYF
j_call: TRBJ1-2; v_call: TRBV5-1; d_call: NA; clone_size: NA; cdr3_nt: TGCGCCAGCAGCCTGAGAACCGGGAGTGACTATGGCTACACCTTC; cdr3_aa: CASSLRTGSDYGYTF
j_call: TRBJ2-2; v_call: TRBV7-9; d_call: NA; clone_size: NA; cdr3_nt: TGTGCCAGCAGCTTAGGGGCGGCAGGGCGGGAGCTGTTTTTT; cdr3_aa: CASSLGAAGRELFF
j_call: TRBJ2-6; v_call: TRBV9; d_call: TRBD1; clone_size: NA; cdr3_nt: TGTGCCAGCAGTAACAGGGGCTCTGGGGCCAACGTCCTGACTTTC; cdr3_aa: CASSNRGSGANVLTF
j_call: TRBJ2-2; v_call: TRBV12-3/TRBV12-4; d_call: NA; clone_size: NA; cdr3_nt: TGTGCCTCCCGGGGAGCGGGTACCGGGGAGCTGTTTTTT; cdr3_aa: CASRGAGTGELFF
j_call: TRBJ2-1; v_call: TRBV27; d_call: TRBD2; clone_size: NA; cdr3_nt: TGTGCCAGCAGTCTATACGAACTAGCGGGAGGGTCCTACAATGAGCAGTTCTTC; cdr3_aa: CASSLYELAGGSYNEQFF
j_call: TRBJ1-6; v_call: TRBV30; d_call: NA; clone_size: NA; cdr3_nt: TGTGCCTGGAGTGCATCGGGGTCCTATAATTCACCCCTCCACTTT; cdr3_aa: CAWSASGSYNSPLHF
j_call: TRBJ2-3; v_call: TRBV5-1; d_call: TRBD1; clone_size: once; cdr3_nt: TGCGCCAGCAGCGCGCCGGGACAGGGAAGCACAGATACGCAGTATTTT; cdr3_aa: CASSAPGQGSTDTQYF
j_call: TRBJ2-1; v_call: TRBV10-2; d_call: NA; clone_size: NA; cdr3_nt: TGCGCCAGCAGTGAACCCGGGGGAGGGCAGTTCTTC; cdr3_aa: CASSEPGGGQFF
j_call: TRBJ1-4; v_call: TRBV5-1; d_call: NA; clone_size: NA; cdr3_nt: TGCGCCGGACCGACCGAAGAACAAAGCAGAGGGACTAATGAAAAACTGTTTTTT; cdr3_aa: CAGPTEEQSRGTNEKLFF
j_call: TRBJ1-6; v_call: TRBV2; d_call: NA; clone_size: NA; cdr3_nt: TGTGCCAGCAGGTCCAGGGTGGGAAATTCACCCCTCCACTTT; cdr3_aa: CASRSRVGNSPLHF
j_call: TRBJ1-6; v_call: TRBV7-9; d_call: TRBD1; clone_size: NA; cdr3_nt: TGTGCCAGCAGCAACCCCCAGGGACAGGCTCCCAATTCACCCCTCCACTTT; cdr3_aa: CASSNPQGQAPNSPLHF
j_call: TRBJ1-2; v_call: TRBV6-5; d_call: NA; clone_size: NA; cdr3_nt: TGTGCCAGCAGTTATCAGGGGAACCCTGGCTACACCTTC; cdr3_aa: CASSYQGNPGYTF
j_call: TRBJ1-1; v_call: TRBV3-1/TRBV3-2; d_call: NA; clone_size: few; cdr3_nt: TGTGCCAGCAGCCAAGATATTTCGGGGAGAACTGAAGCTTTCTTT; cdr3_aa: CASSQDISGRTEAFF
j_call: TRBJ2-1; v_call: TRBV2; d_call: NA; clone_size: NA; cdr3_nt: TGTGCCAGCTCGGAAGCGGGTTACAATGAGCAGTTCTTC; cdr3_aa: CASSEAGYNEQFF
j_call: TRBJ2-3; v_call: TRBV7-3; d_call: NA; clone_size: NA; cdr3_nt: TGTGCCAGCAGCTTACACTCGCTAGATACGCAGTATTTT; cdr3_aa: CASSLHSLDTQYF
j_call: TRBJ1-4; v_call: TRBV18; d_call: TRBD1; clone_size: once; cdr3_nt: TGTGCCAGCACCAGGGACAGGGGAGGTGAAAAACTGTTTTTT; cdr3_aa: CASTRDRGGEKLFF
j_call: TRBJ2-7; v_call: TRBV7-9; d_call: TRBD2; clone_size: once; cdr3_nt: TGTGCCAGCAGCTTAGTGACTAGCGGGAGCTACGAGCAGTACTTC; cdr3_aa: CASSLVTSGSYEQYF
j_call: TRBJ2-3; v_call: TRBV5-4; d_call: TRBD2; clone_size: NA; cdr3_nt: TGTGCCAGCAGCTGGGGCTCCGGGGGGGAATTCACAGATACGCAGTATTTT; cdr3_aa: CASSWGSGGEFTDTQYF
j_call: TRBJ1-1; v_call: TRBV24-1; d_call: TRBD1; clone_size: NA; cdr3_nt: TGTGCCACCAGAGATAAAGGACAGGGCGTGAACACTGAAGCTTTCTTT; cdr3_aa: CATRDKGQGVNTEAFF
j_call: TRBJ1-5; v_call: TRBV4-2; d_call: NA; clone_size: NA; cdr3_nt: TGTGCCAGCAGCCAAGAAAGTGGTCAGGCGAATCAGCCCCAGCATTTT; cdr3_aa: CASSQESGQANQPQHF
j_call: TRBJ1-2; v_call: TRBV6-5; d_call: TRBD1; clone_size: few; cdr3_nt: TGTGCCAGCGGCCCACAGGGGTTAAGAGGCTACACCTTC; cdr3_aa: CASGPQGLRGYTF
j_call: TRBJ1-1; v_call: TRBV18; d_call: TRBD1; clone_size: NA; cdr3_nt: TGTGCCAGCTCGCCAACTGCAGGGGGCGTGGCGAACACTGAAGCTTTCTTT; cdr3_aa: CASSPTAGGVANTEAFF
j_call: TRBJ2-7; v_call: TRBV6-5; d_call: NA; clone_size: NA; cdr3_nt: TGTGCCAGCAGTCCGACTGGCTACGAGCAGTACTTC; cdr3_aa: CASSPTGYEQYF
j_call: TRBJ2-5; v_call: TRBV5-1; d_call: TRBD2; clone_size: NA; cdr3_nt: TGCGCCAGCAGCTTGGTGCGGGAGGGAGAGACCCAGTACTTC; cdr3_aa: CASSLVREGETQYF
j_call: TRBJ2-2; v_call: TRBV28; d_call: TRBD1; clone_size: NA; cdr3_nt: TGTGCCAGCAGTCCCTGGACAGGGGGCACCGGGGAGCTGTTTTTT; cdr3_aa: CASSPWTGGTGELFF
j_call: TRBJ2-3; v_call: TRBV6-6; d_call: TRBD1; clone_size: NA; cdr3_nt: TGTGCCAGCAGTTACAGACAGGGCGGCACAGATACGCAGTATTTT; cdr3_aa: CASSYRQGGTDTQYF
j_call: TRBJ1-5; v_call: TRBV19; d_call: NA; clone_size: NA; cdr3_nt: TGTGCCAGTAGTATAGGCGAGTACGGCAATCAGCCCCAGCATTTT; cdr3_aa: CASSIGEYGNQPQHF
j_call: TRBJ1-2; v_call: TRBV9; d_call: NA; clone_size: NA; cdr3_nt: TGTGCCAGCAGCGTATCAGGGTTCTATGGCTACACCTTC; cdr3_aa: CASSVSGFYGYTF
j_call: TRBJ1-1; v_call: TRBV6-1; d_call: NA; clone_size: NA; cdr3_nt: TGTGCCAGCAGTGAGGGACACCGCGAAGCTTTCTTT; cdr3_aa: CASSEGHREAFF
j_call: TRBJ2-1; v_call: TRBV18; d_call: NA; clone_size: NA; cdr3_nt: TGTGCCAGCTCACCACCCGGGAATTGGGGTGAGCAGTTCTTC; cdr3_aa: CASSPPGNWGEQFF
j_call: TRBJ1-2; v_call: TRBV18; d_call: TRBD1; clone_size: NA; cdr3_nt: TGTGCCAGCTCACCACCGACAGGGGGCAACTATGGCTACACCTTC; cdr3_aa: CASSPPTGGNYGYTF